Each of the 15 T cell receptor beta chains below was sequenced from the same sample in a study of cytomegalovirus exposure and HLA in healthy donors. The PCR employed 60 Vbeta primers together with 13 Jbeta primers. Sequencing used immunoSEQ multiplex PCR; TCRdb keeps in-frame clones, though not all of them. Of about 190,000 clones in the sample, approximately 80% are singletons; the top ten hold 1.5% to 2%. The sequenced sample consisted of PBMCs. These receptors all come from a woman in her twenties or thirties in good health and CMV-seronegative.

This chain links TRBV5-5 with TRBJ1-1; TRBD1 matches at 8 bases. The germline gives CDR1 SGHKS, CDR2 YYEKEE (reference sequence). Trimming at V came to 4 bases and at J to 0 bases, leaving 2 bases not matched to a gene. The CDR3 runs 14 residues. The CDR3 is CASSKGQVNTEAFF. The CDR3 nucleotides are TGTGCCAGCAGCAAGGGACAGGTGAACACTGAAGCTTTCTTT.

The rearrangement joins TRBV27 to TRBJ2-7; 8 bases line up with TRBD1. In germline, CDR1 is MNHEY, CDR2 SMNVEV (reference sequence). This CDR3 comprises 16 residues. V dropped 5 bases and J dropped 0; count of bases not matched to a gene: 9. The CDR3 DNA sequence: TGTGCCAGCAGTCCCGGGGACAGGACCCACTCCTACGAGCAGTACTTC. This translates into CASSPGDRTHSYEQYF.

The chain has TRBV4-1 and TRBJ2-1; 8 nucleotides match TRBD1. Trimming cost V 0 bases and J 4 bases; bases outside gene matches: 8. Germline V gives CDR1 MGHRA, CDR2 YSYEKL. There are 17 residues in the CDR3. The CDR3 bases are TGCGCCAGCAGCCAAGATCCCGGGACAGGTTTGTACAATGAGCAGTTCTTC. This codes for CASSQDPGTGLYNEQFF.

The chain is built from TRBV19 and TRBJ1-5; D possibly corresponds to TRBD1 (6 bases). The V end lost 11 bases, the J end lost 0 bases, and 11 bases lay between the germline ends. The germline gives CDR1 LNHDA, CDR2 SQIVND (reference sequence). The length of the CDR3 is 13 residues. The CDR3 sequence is CAAGQFSNQPQHF. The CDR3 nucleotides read TGTGCCGCAGGACAGTTTAGCAATCAGCCCCAGCATTTT.

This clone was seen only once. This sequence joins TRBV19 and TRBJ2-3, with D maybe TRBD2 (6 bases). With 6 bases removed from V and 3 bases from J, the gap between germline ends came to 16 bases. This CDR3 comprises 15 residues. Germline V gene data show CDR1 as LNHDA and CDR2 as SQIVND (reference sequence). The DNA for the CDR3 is TGTGCCAGTAGGGCGGGACCCCTCGGTACAGATACGCAGTATTTT. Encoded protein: CASRAGPLGTDTQYF.

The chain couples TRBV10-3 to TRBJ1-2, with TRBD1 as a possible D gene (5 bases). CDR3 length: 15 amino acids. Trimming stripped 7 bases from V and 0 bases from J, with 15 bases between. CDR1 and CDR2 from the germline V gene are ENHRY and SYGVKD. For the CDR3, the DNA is TGTGCCATCAAGGGGTGGGGCAGTGCTAACTATGGCTACACCTTC. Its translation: CAIKGWGSANYGYTF.

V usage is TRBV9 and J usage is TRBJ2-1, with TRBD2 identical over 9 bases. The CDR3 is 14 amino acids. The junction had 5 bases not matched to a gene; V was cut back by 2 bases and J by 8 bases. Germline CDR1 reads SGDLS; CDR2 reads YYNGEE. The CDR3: CASSVLAGRDEQFF. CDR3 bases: TGTGCCAGCAGCGTTCTAGCGGGGAGAGATGAGCAGTTCTTC.

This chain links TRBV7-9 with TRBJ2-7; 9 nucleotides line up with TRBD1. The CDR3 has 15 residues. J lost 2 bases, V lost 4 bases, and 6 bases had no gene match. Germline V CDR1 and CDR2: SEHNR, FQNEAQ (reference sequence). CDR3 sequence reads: CASSSTGTGTYEQYF. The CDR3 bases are TGTGCCAGCAGCTCTACCGGGACAGGGACCTACGAGCAGTACTTC.

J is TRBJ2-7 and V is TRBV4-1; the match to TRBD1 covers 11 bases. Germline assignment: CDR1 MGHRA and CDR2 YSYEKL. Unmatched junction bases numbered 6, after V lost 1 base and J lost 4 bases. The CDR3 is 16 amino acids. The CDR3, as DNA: TGCGCCAGCAGCCAAGGTCCGGGACAGGGGGTGTACGAGCAGTACTTC. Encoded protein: CASSQGPGQGVYEQYF.

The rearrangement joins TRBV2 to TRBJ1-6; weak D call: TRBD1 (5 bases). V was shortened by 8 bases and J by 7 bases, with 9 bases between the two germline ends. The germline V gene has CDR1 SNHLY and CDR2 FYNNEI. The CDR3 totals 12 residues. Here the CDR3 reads CASGQGNSPLHF. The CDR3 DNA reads TGTGCCAGCGGACAAGGGAATTCACCCCTCCACTTT.

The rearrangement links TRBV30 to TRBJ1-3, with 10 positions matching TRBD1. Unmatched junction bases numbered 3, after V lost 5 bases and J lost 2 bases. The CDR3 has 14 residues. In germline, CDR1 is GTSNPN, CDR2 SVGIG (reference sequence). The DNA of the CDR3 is TGTGCCTGGCCCGACAGGGGGCCTGGAAACACCATATATTTT. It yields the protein CAWPDRGPGNTIYF.

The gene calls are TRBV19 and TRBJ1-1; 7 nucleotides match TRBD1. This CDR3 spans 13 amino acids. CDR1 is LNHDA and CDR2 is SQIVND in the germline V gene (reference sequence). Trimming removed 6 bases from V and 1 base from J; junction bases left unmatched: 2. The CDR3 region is CASRHRGNTEAFF. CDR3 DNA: TGTGCCAGTAGGCACAGGGGGAACACTGAAGCTTTCTTT.

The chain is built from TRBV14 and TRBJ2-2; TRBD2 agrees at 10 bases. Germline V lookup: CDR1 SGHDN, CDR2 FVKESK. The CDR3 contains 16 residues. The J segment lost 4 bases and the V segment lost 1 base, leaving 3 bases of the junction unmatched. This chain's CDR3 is CASSQGTSGVTGELFF. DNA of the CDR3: TGTGCCAGCAGCCAAGGGACTAGCGGTGTCACCGGGGAGCTGTTTTTT.

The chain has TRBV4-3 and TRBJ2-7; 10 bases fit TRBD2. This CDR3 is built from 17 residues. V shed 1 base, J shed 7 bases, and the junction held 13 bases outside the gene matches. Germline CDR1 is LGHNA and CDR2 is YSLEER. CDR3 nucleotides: TGCGCCAGCAGCCAAGTTGGCCTAGCGGGAGAAGGGGGGGAGCAGTACTTC. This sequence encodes CASSQVGLAGEGGEQYF.

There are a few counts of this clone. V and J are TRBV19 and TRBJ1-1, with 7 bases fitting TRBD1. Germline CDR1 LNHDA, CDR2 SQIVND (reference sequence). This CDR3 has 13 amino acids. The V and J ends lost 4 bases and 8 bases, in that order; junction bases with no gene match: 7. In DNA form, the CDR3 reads TGTGCCAGTAGTACCACGACAGGGTTCGAAGCTTTCTTT. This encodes CASSTTTGFEAFF.